This TCR beta chain emerged from a study of blood T cell repertoires in COVID-19. Assay used: immunoSEQ multiplex PCR; TCRdb lists only in-frame clones, some missing. The sample lists about 100,000 clones; around four fifths were seen once. Germline V gene sequence: CDR1 MDHEN, CDR2 SYDVKM. Trimming took off 3 bases at V and 0 bases at J, with 12 bases between the two ends. This CDR3 region has 15 residues. V gene TRBV28 combines with J gene TRBJ2-7; D perhaps matches TRBD2 (6 bases). The sequence derives from a man over 45 with active or convalescent COVID-19. The source material was peripheral blood. CDR3 protein: CASSFTGGSSYEQYF. The CDR3 nucleotides read TGTGCCAGCAGTTTTACCGGGGGAAGCTCCTACGAGCAGTACTTC.